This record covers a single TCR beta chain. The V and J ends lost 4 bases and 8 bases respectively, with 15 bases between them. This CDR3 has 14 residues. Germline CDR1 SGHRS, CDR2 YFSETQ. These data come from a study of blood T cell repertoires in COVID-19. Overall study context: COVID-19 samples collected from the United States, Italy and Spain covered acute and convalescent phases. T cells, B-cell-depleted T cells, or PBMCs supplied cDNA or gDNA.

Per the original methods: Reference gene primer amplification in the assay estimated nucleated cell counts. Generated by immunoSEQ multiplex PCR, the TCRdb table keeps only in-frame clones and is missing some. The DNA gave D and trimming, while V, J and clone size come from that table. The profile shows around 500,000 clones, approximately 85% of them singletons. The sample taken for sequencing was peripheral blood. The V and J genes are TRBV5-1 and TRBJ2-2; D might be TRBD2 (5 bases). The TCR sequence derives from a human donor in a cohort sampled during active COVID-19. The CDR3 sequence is CASSRELPGGELFF. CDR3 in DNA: TGCGCCAGCAGCCGGGAACTCCCGGGGGGGGAGCTGTTTTTT.